This T cell receptor (beta chain) is from a study of T cells in Graves' hyperthyroidism and ophthalmopathy. Per the germline V gene, CDR1 is LNHNV and CDR2 is YYDKDF (reference sequence). V dropped 0 bases and J dropped 10 bases, with 13 bases sitting between them. The CDR3 covers 15 residues. Amplification targeted TCR beta CDR3 regions from RNA transcripts. Primed by the HTBI set, a first-round RT-PCR was run on the TCR CDR3. TCRdb ran MiXCR on the multiplex PCR reads and lists one entry per CDR3 protein. In the table there are 490,000 or so distinct CDR3 sequences, 15% to 20% of which are singletons.

Input material: blood. This rearrangement joins TRBV15 to TRBJ1-6; D is unclear. The TCR sequence derives from a woman in her 30s with Graves' ophthalmopathy. CDR3 sequence: CATSRDRASYSPLHF. The CDR3 DNA reads TGTGCCACCAGCAGAGATCGGGCAAGCTACTCACCCCTCCACTTT.